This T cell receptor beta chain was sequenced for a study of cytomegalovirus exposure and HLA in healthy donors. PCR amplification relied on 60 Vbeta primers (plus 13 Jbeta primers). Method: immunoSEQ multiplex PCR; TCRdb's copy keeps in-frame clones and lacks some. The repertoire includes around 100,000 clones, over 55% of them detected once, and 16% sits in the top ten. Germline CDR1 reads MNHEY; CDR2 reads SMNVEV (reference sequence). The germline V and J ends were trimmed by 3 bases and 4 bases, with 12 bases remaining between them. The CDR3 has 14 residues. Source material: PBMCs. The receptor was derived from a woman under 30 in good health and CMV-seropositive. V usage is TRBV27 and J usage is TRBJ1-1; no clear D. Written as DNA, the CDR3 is TGTGCCAGCAGTTTGTTGCAATTCGGCACTGAAGCTTTCTTT. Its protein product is CASSLLQFGTEAFF.